The sequence of this T cell receptor beta chain was determined in a study of post-analysis software for immune sequencing data. Study summary: Included among the disease courses, which were recorded for the cohort, were relapsing-remitting, secondary progressive and progressive-relapsing multiple sclerosis. General observations from the study: Patients used about five TRBV segments, including TRBV5-6, TRBV5-1 and TRBV20-1, more often than controls. When the samples were clustered directly with F measure, those that had been prepared in the same batch showed strong co-clustering. The study found significantly lower normalized Chao1 diversity in multiple sclerosis patients than in controls.

Every TCR beta cDNA library bore unique molecular identifiers. The authors obtained roughly 0.5 million cDNA molecules from roughly 1.1 to 9.2 million T cells. TCRdb redid the calling of the PCR reads with MiXCR, one entry per CDR3 protein. The sample lists approximately 250,000 distinct CDR3 sequences, roughly a third occurring once. The CDR3 has 17 amino acids. The V segment lost 5 bases and the J segment 0 bases; nucleotides outside the gene matches: 7. About this clonotype: The antigen remains unidentified.

This receptor was obtained from a girl aged 10-17 years with multiple sclerosis. The rearrangement uses TRBV12-3 or TRBV12-4 and TRBJ2-1; 10 nucleotides align to TRBD2. The sample consisted of blood. This CDR3 reads CASSPQAGGHSYNEQFF. CDR3 bases: TGTGCCAGCAGTCCTCAAGCGGGGGGGCACTCCTACAATGAGCAGTTCTTC.